This T cell receptor (beta chain) was recovered during a study of blood T cells in healthy people across ages. V was pared by 0 bases and J by 4 bases, with 8 bases between. The CDR3 length is 13 residues. Germline assignment: CDR1 SGHRS and CDR2 YFSETQ. A second PCR of about 7 to 12 cycles used a sample-barcoded 5' primer and a J-beta primer mix. MiXCR, applied by TCRdb to the 5' RACE reads, yields one record per CDR3 protein. Of 550,000 to 600,000 distinct CDR3 sequences listed, around 48% are singletons. Sequences were obtained from blood. The rearrangement uses TRBV5-1 and TRBJ2-7; tentative D call: TRBD1 (5 bases). The receptor was isolated from an elderly man in good health. The CDR3 region is CASSLAQAYEQYF. The CDR3 coding sequence is TGCGCCAGCAGCTTGGCACAGGCGTACGAGCAGTACTTC.